This paragraph reports one TCR beta chain. This clone's antigen is unknown. Nothing much larger sits one base from this clone, and base qualities are not available. The source of the sample is a study of cytomegalovirus exposure and HLA in healthy donors (dated by TCRdb to the late 2010s). Notes on the research overall: An earlier analysis of fewer than 750 of the donors reported approximately 280 Gb of sequence data and 95 million to 120 million unique TCR beta sequences obtained from some 170 million T cells. Typing coverage varied by locus: about 629-640 donors for A, B, C, DRB1 and DQB1; 500 to 550 for DQA1; about 570 for DPA1; 450 to 480 for DPB1. A later genetic analysis used genome-wide SNP genotypes for about three fifths of the 666 donors, treating that subset as a discovery cohort. HLA typing covered class I and class II loci at four-digit resolution. The study used immunosequencing to profile the T cell repertoires of 670 or so subjects and linked those repertoires to cytomegalovirus serostatus. In addition to the first cohort of around 670 subjects, a separate validation cohort of over 90 different subjects was used. To predict cytomegalovirus infection status, the study combined high-throughput TCR immunosequencing, statistical association of individual TCRs with disease status, and machine learning. An earlier analysis of around 540 of the donors applied high-throughput TCR beta sequencing to assess whether each TCR beta V gene segment acted as functional or pseudogenic. Donor age, sex, ethnicity and CMV serostatus were compiled alongside the repertoire data. Among under 450 genotyped donors of the cohort, an average of 235,054 unique TCR beta nucleotide sequences were sequenced per donor, 15% to 20% of them non-productive. Rather than drawing on any new phenotypic data, the later analysis identified candidate immune exposures from TCR beta sequences and the way those sequences occurred across donors. The study aimed to test whether signatures of past pathogen exposure could be identified by cataloging public T cell receptors. Every discovery cohort repertoire had been produced on one sequencing platform. To study patterns of TCR occurrence, a later analysis re-analyzed previously published TCR beta repertoires from under 750 donors and added high-resolution HLA genotyping. Among the roughly 400 genotyped donors, approximately 76% belonged to the genetic ancestry cluster associated with self-reported Caucasian donors. An early release that covered roughly 600 HLA-typed donors contained around 330 gigabases of sequencing data and 70 million to 100 million unique TCR sequences. A handful of DR-DQ haplotypes were treated as single units for association and clustering because of strong linkage in the cohort.

Paper-wide results and their limitations: Correlated functional status among segregating V segments might be attributable to linkage disequilibrium, but an unknown experimental factor could not be ruled out. A few of the identified cytomegalovirus-associated TCR beta chains were confirmed in vitro to be specific for cytomegalovirus antigens. It was suggested by the authors that the approach could potentially be generalized to other disease states and immunological phenotypes. This cohort had only TCR beta chains sequenced, and the lack of alpha or paired-chain data limited which features could be detected. The classifier was reported to diagnose cytomegalovirus status with high specificity and sensitivity in both the original cohort and the validation cohort. In the study, around 150 TCR beta chains were listed as associated with cytomegalovirus. Strong co-occurrence of HLA alleles, especially DR and DQ, made assigning TCR associations to individual alleles difficult. An association between a missense DCLRE1C variant and V-gene and J-gene trimming of TCR beta chains was found in a later genetic analysis and replicated in an independent cohort. A cluster of highly shared sequence variants was judged likely to represent a technical artifact of the sequencing pipeline. A later analysis found that TCR association rates varied across HLA loci, with DRB1 alleles showing the most associated TCRs and HLA-C alleles the fewest. Most TCR sequences were observed very rarely across donors, whereas some public TCRs were present in many individuals. Most CMV-associated TCR beta chains appeared to be HLA-restricted in a later analysis, and the HLA associations seemed to be driven largely by CMV exposure. In a later genetic analysis, fewer N-insertions in productive TCRs were reported among donors in an Asian-associated ancestry cluster than the roughly 710-donor mean. Broadly in line with IMGT annotations, most TCR beta V segments showed up in productive rearrangements about 87% or about 30% of the time in an earlier analysis of 450 to 750 of the donors. CMV serostatus was the only immune exposure information available for the cohort. A further reported finding was that TCR beta sequences accurately predicted the HLA-A and HLA-B alleles for most subjects in the first cohort. In a later analysis, HLA-associated TCR beta chains were found to be more clonally expanded and to have lower generation probabilities than equally common non-associated chains. The earlier analysis of 587 of the donors excluded some 16 rarely observed V segments, including chromosome 9 orphons, because counts were too low. Roughly uniform sequencing depth across donors was assumed in presence/absence analyses, although this assumption may not hold. According to a later analysis, parvovirus B19, influenza, CMV and Epstein-Barr virus appeared linked to several top co-occurrence clusters. Because HLA typing was unavailable for some donors at each locus, only the typed subset was used in association tests. Specific HLA alleles were associated with over 15,000 TCR beta sequences at a false discovery rate of 0.05 in a later analysis.

The library was produced with the immunoSEQ multiplex PCR assay. A mixture of 60 forward primers for TCR Vbeta segments and 13 reverse primers for TCR Jbeta segments was used in the multiplex PCR. The CDR3 region of rearranged TCR beta genes was amplified from genomic DNA by a multiplex PCR assay. Amplified TCR beta libraries were sequenced as 87-base-pair reads on the Illumina HiSeq System. Under the source paper's analysis protocol: In a later analysis, 70 million to 95 million unique TCR beta chains were counted across the 500 to 850 repertoires, and around 11 million of these chains were shared by at least two donors. To remove PCR and sequencing errors, raw reads were error-corrected and collapsed into unique sequences using a nearest-neighbor algorithm that merged closely related sequences. CDR3 sequences were aligned to IMGT reference sequences to assign V, D and J gene segments. For a sequence to be retained, a match of at least six nucleotides was required to both a V gene segment and a J gene segment. A rearrangement was called productive if the CDR3 had no stop codons and remained in frame with V and J, and every other rearrangement was called non-productive. Following IMGT convention, CDR3 was defined as the stretch from the second conserved V-encoded cysteine to the conserved J-encoded phenylalanine. In an earlier analysis of around 640 of the donors, sequences lacking an unambiguous match to a single V gene segment were excluded. In an earlier analysis of 587 of the donors, V segments were called functional above 56.7% productive rearrangements and were called segregating when the between-donor standard deviation exceeded 5%. A statistical classification framework was built to diagnose cytomegalovirus status from the catalog of TCR beta chain sequences. In a later analysis, V and J genes were assigned by comparing TCR nucleotide sequences against IMGT/GENE-DB human TR gene sequences. A later analysis assigned CDR3 sequences and most-parsimonious VDJ recombination scenarios with the TCRdist pipeline. A later analysis defined each TCR beta chain by its CDR3 amino acid sequence plus V-gene family, and excluded reads lacking a unique V-gene family. A later analysis removed 500 to 600 highly shared, low-generation-probability nucleotide sequences to deal with suspected cross-contamination and a sequencing artifact. In a later analysis, a clonal expansion index was calculated for each public chain from normalized within-repertoire ranks of inferred template counts. In a later analysis, generation probabilities were computed with a VDJ recombination model fitted to out-of-frame rearrangements, and the resulting probabilities were checked against IGoR. In a later analysis, hypergeometric tests were used to score TCR-TCR, TCR-HLA and TCR-CMV co-occurrence, with a repertoire-size bias correction applied to TCR pairs. To estimate false discovery rates, a later analysis permuted the HLA or CMV assignments 20 times. In a later analysis, co-occurring TCRs were grouped using DBSCAN, with TCRdist sequence similarity added in when clustering inside HLA-allele-positive subsets. For co-occurrence clustering, repertoires with fewer than 30,000 or more than 120,000 public chains were excluded, along with about five repertoires with anomalous nucleotide sharing. Imported from immuneACCESS, the table was reduced by TCRdb to in-frame sequences with V and J called. These copies leave out some clones; in studies compared against another copy, an unresolved V gene accounts for under half, and the cause of the remainder is not known. That table supplies the V and J calls and clone size; D and trimming were determined from the DNA. This sample is represented by 90,000 to 110,000 clones; around three quarters of them were singletons. The top ten hold roughly 8% of the sample.

In total, fewer than 750 healthy bone marrow donors made up the cohort. At the time of sampling, every cohort member was nominally healthy, though immune exposures that went unrecorded were likely present. The donor tested CMV seropositive, placing the donor among the 250 to 350 seropositive members of the cohort. Each donor provided a peripheral blood sample, and peripheral blood mononuclear cells were used for TCR beta sequencing. The Qiagen DNeasy Blood Extraction Kit was used to extract genomic DNA from the blood cell samples. The sample was PBMCs. The TCR originated in a woman in her forties or fifties in good health and CMV-seropositive.

The CDR3 corresponds to CASSRLAGGFETQYF. The base sequence is TGTGCCAGCAGTCGGCTAGCGGGAGGGTTCGAGACCCAGTACTTC. The chain is made from TRBV2 and TRBJ2-5; 12 bases in the middle match TRBD2. Spanning cysteine to phenylalanine, the CDR3 consists of 15 amino acids. The sequence is cut down to CDR3 DNA, 45 bases in frame from base 1. From the germline V gene, CDR1 is SNHLY and CDR2 is FYNNEI. Unmatched junction bases come to 6, with V trimmed by 5 bases and J by 5 bases.